Listed below are T cell receptor beta chains from one sample, sequenced in a study of metastatic and nonmetastatic thyroid tumors. TCRdb re-called the PCR reads through MiXCR. The repertoire holds some 16,000 clones, with around 33% as singletons. Material: tumor tissue. Receptors were obtained from a male donor with papillary thyroid cancer or a benign thyroid nodule (not recorded which). Some clones in this sample may be carry-over from other donors' samples. Both conserved end residues are part of each CDR3. D genes are given only for firm matches.

TRBJ2-2 TRBV19 TRBD1 CASTIGGAIPGELFF
TRBJ2-7 TRBV13 . CASSFLEMAYEQYF
TRBJ2-3 TRBV24-1 . CATSDPRTTEDTQYF
TRBJ2-1 TRBV19 TRBD2 CASSSSTSGDNEQFF
TRBJ1-5 TRBV28 . CASSRQVGNQPQHF
TRBJ1-1 TRBV5-1 . CARSFGQGSNTEACF
TRBJ1-5 TRBV6-2/TRBV6-3 . CASSSRAGLYNQPQHF
TRBJ2-5 TRBV4-2 TRBD2 CASSQDWLAGKQKETQYF
TRBJ2-1 TRBV4-2 TRBD2 CASSQERRGGAWEQFF
TRBJ2-7 TRBV30 TRBD1 CAWRSPGTGSYEQYF
TRBJ2-1 TRBV7-8 . CASSPGAAYNEQFF
TRBJ2-1 TRBV6-1 TRBD2 CATRDYPDNEQFF
TRBJ2-7 TRBV20-1 TRBD2 CSANEAGVTYDQYF
TRBJ2-2 TRBV18 TRBD2 CASSPLPTGGYTGELFF
TRBJ1-4 TRBV6-1 TRBD1 CASETRAGQGNEKLFF
TRBJ1-6 TRBV20-1 . CSASLVDPTGSSYNSPLHF
TRBJ2-7 TRBV6-1 TRBD2 CASRAAWGGSSYEQYF
TRBJ2-1 TRBV7-3 . CASSFSVSSYNEQFF
TRBJ2-2 TRBV4-3 . CASSHGWRAEPDGELFF
TRBJ2-7 TRBV11-2 . CASSLGPDTAYEQYF
TRBJ2-3 TRBV7-8 TRBD2 CASSLVRELYPSTDTQYF
TRBJ1-1 TRBV20-1 . CSATDPLTVNTEAFF
TRBJ2-5 TRBV7-9 TRBD2 CASSPGLAGVYQETQYF
TRBJ2-2 TRBV2 . CASSRTVNTGELFF
TRBJ1-1 TRBV2 . CASTPQGLEAFF
TRBJ2-7 TRBV18 . CASSPESSSYEQYF
TRBJ1-6 TRBV20-1 TRBD1 CSASAGGSYNSPLHF
TRBJ1-2 TRBV10-3 . CAISEGGATIYTF
TRBJ2-7 TRBV30 . CAGHRQGVNEQYF
TRBJ1-5 TRBV11-2 . CASSPQQDQPQHF
TRBJ2-7 TRBV18 TRBD2 CASSDGGSSYEQYF
TRBJ2-7 TRBV7-2 . CASSLGRTVYEQYF
TRBJ2-3 TRBV27 . CASSLDSSTDTQYF
TRBJ1-2 TRBV10-3 TRBD1 CAISIDRVNYGYTF
TRBJ2-7 TRBV6-1 TRBD1 CASSEPPRDRGEQYF
TRBJ2-3 TRBV12-3/TRBV12-4 TRBD2 CASGLGQSTDTQYF
TRBJ1-3 TRBV7-8 . CASIPGSSGNTIYF